Presented here are 14 T cell receptor beta chains from one specimen sequenced in a study of identical twins. TCRdb re-analysed the 5' RACE reads in MiXCR, keeping a single row per CDR3 protein. Among a few hundred thousand distinct CDR3 sequences listed, nearly 10% were seen once. This sample was shared with a second study, whose subject was yellow fever vaccine responses in identical twins.

The sequenced material came from PBMCs. The origin of the receptors is a woman aged 18-30 years in good health.

This clonotype has at least ten counts. The chain combines TRBV20-1 with TRBJ1-1; possible D gene TRBD1, 5 bases. Trimming pared 4 bases from V and 4 bases from J, leaving 16 bases between. CDR3 length: 14 residues. Per germline, CDR1 DFQATT and CDR2 SNEGSKA (reference sequence). CDR3 residues: CSAKPGGGSTEAFF. In nucleotides, the CDR3 is TGCAGTGCTAAACCTGGCGGGGGGTCCACTGAAGCTTTCTTT.

This clonotype occurred many times. This chain uses TRBV3-1 with TRBJ2-2; perhaps TRBD1 as D (5 bases). CDR1 is LGHDT and CDR2 is YNNKEL in the germline V gene (reference sequence). V was clipped by 6 bases and J by 5 bases, with 13 bases between them. The CDR3 runs to 14 residues. CDR3 bases: TGTGCCAGCAGGTCCTCGACAGAGACCGGGGAGCTGTTTTTT. It codes for CASRSSTETGELFF.

The table lists this clonotype with a few counts. The rearrangement links TRBV4-3 to TRBJ2-2; possible D gene TRBD1, 6 bases. CDR3 length equals 14 residues. CDR1 LGHNA and CDR2 YSLEER come from the germline V gene. V was trimmed by 1 base and J by 7 bases, leaving 10 bases between them. In DNA form, the CDR3 reads TGCGCCAGCAGCCAAGGACCGACAGGCGGGGAGCTGTTTTTT. Protein product: CASSQGPTGGELFF.

This clonotype has more than one count but fewer than ten. V gene TRBV20-1 combines with J gene TRBJ2-3; 7 bases agree with TRBD1. The trim removed 6 bases at V and 3 bases at J, leaving 6 bases unmatched. Per the germline V gene, CDR1 is DFQATT and CDR2 is SNEGSKA (reference sequence). CDR3 length: 13 amino acids. The CDR3 reads CSAPGQSTDTQYF. CDR3 nucleotide sequence: TGCAGTGCCCCGGGACAGTCAACAGATACGCAGTATTTT.

This clonotype was picked up many times. The V call is TRBV15, the J call TRBJ2-7; D gene uncertain. Germline-derived CDR1 and CDR2 are LNHNV and YYDKDF (reference sequence). With 7 bases removed from V and 7 bases from J, the gap between germline ends came to 20 bases. CDR3 size: 14 residues. The CDR3, as DNA: TGTGCCACCACCCCACTAACCGCCTCCCGTGAGCAGTACTTC. The encoded protein is CATTPLTASREQYF.

This clonotype has ten or more counts. This chain uses TRBV7-9 with TRBJ2-2, with a tentative D call TRBD2 (6 bases). Germline lookup yields CDR1 SEHNR and CDR2 FQNEAQ (reference sequence). There are 13 residues in the CDR3. V lost 5 bases to trimming and J lost 5 bases, with 9 bases between them. The CDR3 coding sequence is TGTGCCAGCAGCCGTAGCGGAACCGGGGAGCTGTTTTTT. Translating gives CASSRSGTGELFF.

This clonotype was observed many times. The genes are TRBV11-2 and TRBJ2-4, with 8 nucleotides matching TRBD1. There are 16 residues in the CDR3. In germline, CDR1 is SGHAT, CDR2 FQNNGV. V trimming: 5 bases; J trimming: 3 bases; junction bases outside the gene matches: 9. The CDR3 DNA reads TGTGCCAGCAGCCTCGACAGGGGCTCTAACAAAAACATTCAGTACTTC. The encoded protein is CASSLDRGSNKNIQYF.

This chain links TRBV20-1 with TRBJ2-3; 11 positions agree with TRBD2. This CDR3 is 14 amino acids long. CDR1 and CDR2 (germline): DFQATT, SNEGSKA (reference sequence). Germline trimming cut 5 bases from V and 5 bases from J; bases unmatched to any gene: 6. CDR3 in DNA: TGCAGTGCTCGTCCTAGCGGGAGGAAAGATACGCAGTATTTT. It codes for CSARPSGRKDTQYF.

This clonotype came up a few times. The rearrangement uses TRBV20-1 and TRBJ2-7; no firm D call. There are 13 residues in the CDR3. Germline CDR1 DFQATT, CDR2 SNEGSKA (reference sequence). The germline V and J ends were trimmed by 1 base and 3 bases, with 10 bases remaining between them. The CDR3 here is CSARAPQYYEQYF. DNA of the CDR3: TGCAGTGCTAGAGCCCCACAGTACTACGAGCAGTACTTC.

This clonotype was counted between two and nine times. The V and J genes are TRBV11-2 and TRBJ2-1; 7 bases are shared with TRBD2. The CDR3 has 15 residues. With 5 bases clipped from V and 5 bases from J, the junction kept 9 bases outside the gene matches. CDR1 SGHAT and CDR2 FQNNGV come from the germline V gene. The CDR3 protein is CASSPVGAGHNEQFF. The CDR3 DNA sequence: TGTGCCAGCAGCCCGGTTGGAGCGGGGCACAATGAGCAGTTCTTC.

This clonotype was seen only a few times. DNA of the CDR3: TGTGCCAGCAGTGCAGCGGGACATCAAATCCAAGAGACCCAGTACTTC. It specifies CASSAAGHQIQETQYF. The V call is TRBV6-4, the J call TRBJ2-5; D might be TRBD2 (7 bases). The CDR3 sequence is 16 residues long. V lost 4 bases, J lost 1 base, and 16 bases lay in between. CDR1 and CDR2 from the germline V gene are MRHNA and SNTAGT.

To note about this clonotype: Compared with germline, one end of the junction differs, possibly owing to a read error. The V gene is TRBV20-1, the J gene TRBJ2-2, with D possibly matching TRBD2 (7 bases). The V gene's germline CDR1 is DFQATT and CDR2 SNEGSKA (reference sequence). The CDR3 is 16 amino acids. The CDR3 DNA sequence: TGCTGTGCTAGAGATCAAGGGGGGGGTGGCACCGGGGAGCTGTTTTTT. Translating gives CCARDQGGGGTGELFF.

This sequence joins TRBV28 and TRBJ2-7; 7 nucleotides line up with TRBD1. This CDR3 has 15 residues. V lost 6 bases and J lost 4; bases outside the gene matches: 12. CDR1 is MDHEN, CDR2 SYDVKM, per germline. For the CDR3, the DNA is TGTGCCAGCAGCCTTGCCCAGGGGGTGGGATACGAGCAGTACTTC. It encodes CASSLAQGVGYEQYF.

At least ten counts were recorded for this clonotype. The chain combines TRBV7-9 with TRBJ1-1, with D unclear. CDR1 SEHNR and CDR2 FQNEAQ come from the germline V gene (reference sequence). Trimming stripped 8 bases from V and 1 base from J, with 11 bases between. This CDR3 has 13 amino acids. The CDR3 sequence: CASGKEANTEAFF. The CDR3 coding sequence is TGTGCCAGCGGGAAAGAGGCGAACACTGAAGCTTTCTTT.